The 9 T cell receptor beta chains reported below all come from one sample, sequenced in a study of a mutant IDH1 vaccine in newly diagnosed glioma. Indicated time point: week 35, safety follow-up. Each vaccine dose was 300 ug of mutant IDH1 20-mer peptide, with topical imiquimod. Sequenced by immunoSEQ multiplex PCR; TCRdb stores in-frame clones only, minus some. The table includes 40,000 to 60,000 clones, 70% to 85% detected once. No antigen is known for these receptors. Here the sequenced sample was PBMCs, taken from a glioma patient whose treatment included an IDH1 peptide vaccine. The source is a man between 35 and 55 years old with glioma.

This sequence joins TRBV7-8 and TRBJ2-2; no reliable D call. The germline V and J ends were trimmed by 0 bases and 5 bases, with 7 bases remaining between them. The CDR3 spans 14 residues. CDR1 SGHVS and CDR2 FQNEAQ come from the germline V gene. The CDR3 here is CASSLARGTGELFF. CDR3 bases: TGTGCCAGCAGCTTAGCGCGTGGGACCGGGGAGCTGTTTTTT. Full variable domain (rest looked up from reference TRBV7-8 and TRBJ2-2): GAGVSQSPRYKVAKRGQDVALRCDPISGHVSLFWYQQALGQGPEFLTYFQNEAQLDKSGLPSDRFFAERPEGSVSTLKIQRTQQEDSAVYLCASSLARGTGELFFGEGSRLTVL.

The rearrangement joins TRBV5-1 to TRBJ2-5; D may be TRBD1 (5 bases). Trimming shortened V by 0 bases and J by 3 bases, and 6 bases separated the two germline ends. Germline loops: CDR1 SGHRS, CDR2 YFSETQ. The CDR3 runs 13 residues. CDR3: CASSLGQKETQYF. The CDR3 bases are TGCGCCAGCAGCTTGGGACAGAAAGAGACCCAGTACTTC.

The V call is TRBV5-1, the J call TRBJ1-2, with TRBD1 as a possible D gene (5 bases). Germline CDR1 SGHRS, CDR2 YFSETQ. The CDR3 has 12 residues. Trimming took off 6 bases at V and 4 bases at J, with 10 bases between the two ends. CDR3 sequence (DNA): TGCGCCAGCACCACCGACAGCTATGGCTACACCTTC. Translation gives CASTTDSYGYTF.

The gene calls are TRBV30 and TRBJ2-5; the D gene could be TRBD1 or TRBD2 (6 bases each). This CDR3 spans 12 amino acids. Trimming shortened V by 0 bases and J by 7 bases, and 9 bases separated the two germline ends. The germline gives CDR1 GTSNPN, CDR2 SVGIG (reference sequence). The CDR3 DNA sequence: TGTGCCTGGAGTGTACAGGGAGGGACCCAGTACTTC. Its protein is CAWSVQGGTQYF.

The V call is TRBV5-6, the J call TRBJ1-2, with 7 bases aligning to TRBD1. Trimming took 4 bases from V and 4 from J; bases not matched to a gene: 7. Per germline, CDR1 SGHDT and CDR2 YYEEEE. The CDR3 consists of 14 residues. DNA of the CDR3: TGTGCCAGCAGCCGCCGGACAGGACCCTATGGCTACACCTTC. This gives the protein CASSRRTGPYGYTF. Full variable domain (missing parts from reference TRBV5-6 and TRBJ1-2): DAGVTQSPTHLIKTRGQQVTLRCSPKSGHDTVSWYQQALGQGPQFIFQYYEEEERQRGNFPDRFSGHQFPNYSSELNVNALLLGDSALYLCASSRRTGPYGYTFGSGTRLTVV.

J is TRBJ2-7 and V is TRBV5-1, with D possibly TRBD2 on 6 matching bases. Trimming removed 0 bases from V and 7 bases from J, with 11 bases in between. This CDR3 contains 13 residues. The V gene's germline CDR1 is SGHRS and CDR2 YFSETQ. CDR3: CASSLGLEREQYF. The CDR3 DNA reads as TGCGCCAGCAGCTTGGGACTAGAGCGTGAGCAGTACTTC.

This chain uses TRBV6-1 with TRBJ1-2; 7 bases fit TRBD1. V lost 5 bases to trimming and J lost 4 bases; unmatched junction nucleotides: 4. Per germline, CDR1 MNHNS and CDR2 SASEGT. CDR3 size: 13 residues. CDR3 coding DNA: TGTGCCAGCAGTCCCGACAGGGTCTATGGCTACACCTTC. Translation: CASSPDRVYGYTF.

The chain has TRBV5-4 and TRBJ2-1; D is possibly TRBD1 or TRBD2 (5 bases each). V was cut by 4 bases and J by 0 bases, with 11 bases left in between. The germline gives CDR1 SGHNT, CDR2 YYREEE (reference sequence). The length of the CDR3 is 15 residues. CDR3 loop: CASSLGESSYNEQFF. As DNA, the CDR3 is TGTGCCAGCAGCCTGGGGGAAAGCTCCTACAATGAGCAGTTCTTC.

This rearrangement joins TRBV29-1 to TRBJ1-1; TRBD1 might be the D (5 bases). V shed 6 bases and J shed 8 bases, with 16 bases lying between them. The CDR3 has 12 amino acids. Germline CDR1 SQVTM, CDR2 ANQGSEA. As DNA, the CDR3 is TGCAGCGTCCAACAGGACGGGTGGGAAGCTTTCTTT. It codes for CSVQQDGWEAFF.